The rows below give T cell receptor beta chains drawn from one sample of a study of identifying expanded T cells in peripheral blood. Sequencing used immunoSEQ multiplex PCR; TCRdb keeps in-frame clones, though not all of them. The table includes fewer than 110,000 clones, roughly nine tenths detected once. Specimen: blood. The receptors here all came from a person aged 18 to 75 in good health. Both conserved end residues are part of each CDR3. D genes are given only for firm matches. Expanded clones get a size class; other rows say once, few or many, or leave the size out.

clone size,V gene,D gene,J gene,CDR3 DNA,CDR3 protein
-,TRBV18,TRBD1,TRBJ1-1,TGTGCCAGCTCAGCAGGGGGGGACACTGAAGCTTTCTTT,CASSAGGDTEAFF
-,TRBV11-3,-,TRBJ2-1,TGTGCCAGCAGCTTCCGAATCAGTGACGGTGAGCAGTTCTTC,CASSFRISDGEQFF
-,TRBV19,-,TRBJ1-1,TGTGCCAGTAGTATAGGTGGGGGTACTGAAGCTTTCTTT,CASSIGGGTEAFF
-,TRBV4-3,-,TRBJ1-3,TGCGCCAGCAGCCAAGGGCTCTCTGGAAACACCATATATTTT,CASSQGLSGNTIYF
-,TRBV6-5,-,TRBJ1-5,TGTGCCAGCAGTGGGAGTTCTTATAGCAATCAGCCCCAGCATTTT,CASSGSSYSNQPQHF
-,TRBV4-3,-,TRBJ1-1,TGCGCCAGCAGCCAAGGATTAGGGAGGACGATTGAAGCTTTCTTT,CASSQGLGRTIEAFF
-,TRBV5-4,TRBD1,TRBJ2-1,TGTGCCAGCAGCTCGAGGACAGGGGGCTACAATGAGCAGTTCTTC,CASSSRTGGYNEQFF
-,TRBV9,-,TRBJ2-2,TGTGCCAGCAGCGTAGGGCCCAAGGGTCCCGGGGAGCTGTTTTTT,CASSVGPKGPGELFF
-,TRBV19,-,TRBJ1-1,TGTGCCAGTAGCACGAGGGGGGGACTTAACACTGAAGCTTTCTTT,CASSTRGGLNTEAFF
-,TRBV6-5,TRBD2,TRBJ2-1,TGTGCCAGCACCCCCCTAGCGGGGGTTTTCAATGAGCAGTTCTTC,CASTPLAGVFNEQFF
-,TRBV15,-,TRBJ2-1,TGTGCCACCAGCAGCCGAAACTGGGGAAGCTCCTACAATGAGCAGTTCTTC,CATSSRNWGSSYNEQFF
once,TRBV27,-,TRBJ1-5,TGTGCCAGCAGCCCCCGCGGTGGGGAACACAATCAGCCCCAGCATTTT,CASSPRGGEHNQPQHF
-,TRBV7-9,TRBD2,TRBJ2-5,TGTGCCAGCAGCTCAGGACTAGCGGGGGCAGGGGAGACCCAGTACTTC,CASSSGLAGAGETQYF
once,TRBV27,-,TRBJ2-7,TGTGCCAGCAGCCCTCATGCCGGGCAAGACACGAGCTACGAGCAGTACTTC,CASSPHAGQDTSYEQYF
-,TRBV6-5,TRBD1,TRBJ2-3,TGTGCCAGCAGTTATCTCGGACAGGGCACAGATACGCAGTATTTT,CASSYLGQGTDTQYF
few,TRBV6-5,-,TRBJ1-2,TGTGCCAGCACACTTTCAGGGAAGCACTACACCTTC,CASTLSGKHYTF
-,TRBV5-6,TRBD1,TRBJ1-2,TGTGCCAGCAGCCCTAGAACCTCGGGACAGATCCATGGCTACACCTTC,CASSPRTSGQIHGYTF
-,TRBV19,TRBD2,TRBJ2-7,TGTGCCAGTAGTACAGGGAGGGTCCGCGAGCAGTACTTC,CASSTGRVREQYF
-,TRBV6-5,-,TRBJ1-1,TGTGCCAGCAGTTATTATTCTGGCCTGGAAGCTTTCTTT,CASSYYSGLEAFF
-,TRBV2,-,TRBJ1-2,TGTGCCAGCAGCTACGACCTGGGGGCCTATGGCTACACCTTC,CASSYDLGAYGYTF
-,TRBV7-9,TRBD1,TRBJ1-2,TGTGCCAGCAGCTTATACGGAACAGGGGCGGGTGGCTACACCTTC,CASSLYGTGAGGYTF
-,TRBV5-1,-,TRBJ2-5,TGCGCCAGCAGCCCTGGGGGGTACGGGGAGACCCAGTACTTC,CASSPGGYGETQYF